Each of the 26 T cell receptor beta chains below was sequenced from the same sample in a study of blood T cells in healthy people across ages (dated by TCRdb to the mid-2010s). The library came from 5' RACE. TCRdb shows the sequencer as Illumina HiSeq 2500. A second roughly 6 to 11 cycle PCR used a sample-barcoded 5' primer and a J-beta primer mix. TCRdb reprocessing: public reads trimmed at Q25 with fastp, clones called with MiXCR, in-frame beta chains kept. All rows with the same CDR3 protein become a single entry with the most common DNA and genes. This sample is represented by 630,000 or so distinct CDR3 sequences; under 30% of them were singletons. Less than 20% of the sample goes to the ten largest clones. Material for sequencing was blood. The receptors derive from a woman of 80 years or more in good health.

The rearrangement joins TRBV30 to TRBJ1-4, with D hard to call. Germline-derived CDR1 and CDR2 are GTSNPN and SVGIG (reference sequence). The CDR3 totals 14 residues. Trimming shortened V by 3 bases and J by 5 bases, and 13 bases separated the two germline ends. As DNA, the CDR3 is TGTGCCTGGAGCCCGACCACCGGGAATGAAAAACTGTTTTTT. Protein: CAWSPTTGNEKLFF.

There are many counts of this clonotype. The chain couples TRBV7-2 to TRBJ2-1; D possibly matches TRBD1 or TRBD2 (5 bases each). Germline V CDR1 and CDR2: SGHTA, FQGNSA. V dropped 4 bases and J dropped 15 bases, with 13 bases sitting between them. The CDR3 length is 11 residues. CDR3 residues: CASSSGTRRFF. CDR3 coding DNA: TGTGCCAGCAGCTCCGGGACCAGGCGGTTCTTC.

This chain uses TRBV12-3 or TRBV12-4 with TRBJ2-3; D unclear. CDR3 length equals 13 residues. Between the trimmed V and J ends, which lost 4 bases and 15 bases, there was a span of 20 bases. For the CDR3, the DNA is TGTGCCAGCAGTTCAGAGAGAGCAGATACGGAATATTTT. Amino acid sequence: CASSSERADTEYF.

CDR3 sequence (DNA): TGTGCCAGCAGCTTTCTACAGGGATTCTACAATGAGCAGTTCTTC. This codes for CASSFLQGFYNEQFF. This chain connects TRBV11-2 to TRBJ2-1; possibly TRBD1 for D (6 bases). Germline CDR1 and CDR2: SGHAT and FQNNGV. Trimming took off 3 bases at V and 3 bases at J, with 12 bases between the two ends. This CDR3 has 15 amino acids.

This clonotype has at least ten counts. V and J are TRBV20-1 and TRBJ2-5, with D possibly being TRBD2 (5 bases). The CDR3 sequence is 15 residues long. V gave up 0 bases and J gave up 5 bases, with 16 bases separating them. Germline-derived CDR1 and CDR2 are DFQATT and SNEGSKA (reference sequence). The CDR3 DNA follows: TGCAGTGCTAGAGAGGCCGGAGGTGGTGGCGAGACCCAGTACTTC. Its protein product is CSAREAGGGGETQYF.

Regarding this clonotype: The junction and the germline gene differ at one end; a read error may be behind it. The CDR3: CASSLAGAAKETQYF. In DNA, the CDR3 is TGTGCCAGCAGTTTAGCGGGGGCCGCCAAAGAGACCCAGTACTTC. This chain joins TRBV10-3 and TRBJ2-5; TRBD2 matches at 9 bases. The germline CDR1 and CDR2 sequences are ENHRY and SYGVKD. CDR3 length equals 15 residues.

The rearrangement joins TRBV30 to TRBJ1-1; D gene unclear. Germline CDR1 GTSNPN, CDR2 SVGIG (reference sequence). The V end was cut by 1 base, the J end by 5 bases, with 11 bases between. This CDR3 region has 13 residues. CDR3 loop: CAWSDGDGTEAFF. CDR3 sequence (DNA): TGTGCCTGGAGTGACGGAGATGGGACTGAAGCTTTCTTT. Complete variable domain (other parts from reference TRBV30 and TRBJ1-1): SQTIHQWPATLVQPVGSPLSLECTVEGTSNPNLYWYRQAAGRGLQLLFYSVGIGQISSEVPQNLSASRPQDRQFILSSKKLLLSDSGFYLCAWSDGDGTEAFFGQGTRLTVV.

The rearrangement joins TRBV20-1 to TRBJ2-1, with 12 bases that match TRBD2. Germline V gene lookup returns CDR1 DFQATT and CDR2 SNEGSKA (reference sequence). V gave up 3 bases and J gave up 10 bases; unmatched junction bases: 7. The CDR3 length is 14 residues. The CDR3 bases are TGCAGTGCTAGGGTCCCTAGCGGGGGGGGAGAGCAGTTCTTC. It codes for CSARVPSGGGEQFF.

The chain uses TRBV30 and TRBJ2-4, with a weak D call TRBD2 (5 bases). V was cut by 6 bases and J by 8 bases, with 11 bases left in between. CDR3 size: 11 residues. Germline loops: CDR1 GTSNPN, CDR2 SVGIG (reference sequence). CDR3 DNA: TGTGCCTGCCCGCTCGGGGACATTCAGTACTTC. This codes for CACPLGDIQYF. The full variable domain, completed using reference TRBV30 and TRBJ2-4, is SQTIHQWPATLVQPVGSPLSLECTVEGTSNPNLYWYRQAAGRGLQLLFYSVGIGQISSEVPQNLSASRPQDRQFILSSKKLLLSDSGFYLCACPLGDIQYFGAGTRLSVL.

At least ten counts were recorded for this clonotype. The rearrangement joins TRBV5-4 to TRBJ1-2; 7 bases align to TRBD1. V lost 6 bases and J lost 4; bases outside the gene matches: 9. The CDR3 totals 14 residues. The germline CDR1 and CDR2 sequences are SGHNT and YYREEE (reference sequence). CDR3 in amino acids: CASTTGQQVYGYTF. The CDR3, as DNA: TGTGCCAGCACCACGGGACAGCAAGTCTATGGCTACACCTTC. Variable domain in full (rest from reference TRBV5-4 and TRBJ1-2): ETGVTQSPTHLIKTRGQQVTLRCSSQSGHNTVSWYQQALGQGPQFIFQYYREEENGRGNFPPRFSGLQFPNYSSELNVNALELDDSALYLCASTTGQQVYGYTFGSGTRLTVV.

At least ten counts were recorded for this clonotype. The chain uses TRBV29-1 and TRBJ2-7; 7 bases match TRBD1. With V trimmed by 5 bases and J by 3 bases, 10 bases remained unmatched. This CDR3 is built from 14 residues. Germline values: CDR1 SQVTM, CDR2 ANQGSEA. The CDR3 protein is CSVHRDSYVYEQYF. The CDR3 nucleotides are TGCAGCGTTCACCGGGACAGTTATGTCTACGAGCAGTACTTC.

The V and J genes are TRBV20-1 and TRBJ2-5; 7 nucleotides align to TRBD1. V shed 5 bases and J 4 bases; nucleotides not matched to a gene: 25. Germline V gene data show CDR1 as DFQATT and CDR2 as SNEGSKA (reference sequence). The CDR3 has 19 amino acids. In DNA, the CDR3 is TGCAGTGCTCCTCTTCGCCCGGACAGGACGAGGGAATTGGTAGAGACCCAGTACTTC. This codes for CSAPLRPDRTRELVETQYF.

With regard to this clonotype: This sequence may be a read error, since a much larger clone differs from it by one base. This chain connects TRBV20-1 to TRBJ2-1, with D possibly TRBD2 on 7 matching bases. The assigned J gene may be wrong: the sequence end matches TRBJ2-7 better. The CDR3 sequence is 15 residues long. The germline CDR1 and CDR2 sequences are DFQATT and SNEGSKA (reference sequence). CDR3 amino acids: CSARRGAGSYNEQYF. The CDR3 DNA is TGCAGTGCTAGACGGGGGGCGGGCTCCTACAATGAGCAGTACTTC.

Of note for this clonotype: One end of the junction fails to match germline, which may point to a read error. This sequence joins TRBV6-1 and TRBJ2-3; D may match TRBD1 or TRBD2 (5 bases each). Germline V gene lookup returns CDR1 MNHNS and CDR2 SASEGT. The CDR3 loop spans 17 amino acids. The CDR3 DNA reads TGTGCCAGCAGATCCCTGGGGGTGACGGCTAGCACCGATACGCAGTATTTT. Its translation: CASRSLGVTASTDTQYF.

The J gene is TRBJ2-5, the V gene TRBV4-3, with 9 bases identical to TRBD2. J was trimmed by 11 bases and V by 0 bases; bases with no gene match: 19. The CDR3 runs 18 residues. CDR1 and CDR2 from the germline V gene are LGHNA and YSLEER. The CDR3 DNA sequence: TGCGCCAGCAGCCAAGAACCCCCAGCTAGCGGGGTGATCAATGAGCAGTACTTC. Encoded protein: CASSQEPPASGVINEQYF.

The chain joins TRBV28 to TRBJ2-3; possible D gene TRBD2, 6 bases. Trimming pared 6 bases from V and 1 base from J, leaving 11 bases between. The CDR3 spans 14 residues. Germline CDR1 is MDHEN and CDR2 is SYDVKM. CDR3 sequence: CASSDSGGTDTQYF. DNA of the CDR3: TGTGCCAGCAGCGATAGCGGAGGCACAGATACGCAGTATTTT.

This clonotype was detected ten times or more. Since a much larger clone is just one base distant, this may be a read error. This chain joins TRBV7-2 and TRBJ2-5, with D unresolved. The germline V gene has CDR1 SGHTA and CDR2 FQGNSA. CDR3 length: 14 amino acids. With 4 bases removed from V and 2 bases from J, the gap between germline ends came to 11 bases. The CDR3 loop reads CASSCGLGQETQYF. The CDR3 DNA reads TGTGCCAGCAGCTGCGGATTAGGACAAGAGACCCAGTACTTC. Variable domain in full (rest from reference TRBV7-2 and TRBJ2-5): GAGVSQSPSNKVTEKGKDVELRCDPISGHTALYWYRQSLGQGLEFLIYFQGNSAPDKSGLPSDRFSAERTGGSVSTLTIQRTQQEDSAVYLCASSCGLGQETQYFGPGTRLLVL.

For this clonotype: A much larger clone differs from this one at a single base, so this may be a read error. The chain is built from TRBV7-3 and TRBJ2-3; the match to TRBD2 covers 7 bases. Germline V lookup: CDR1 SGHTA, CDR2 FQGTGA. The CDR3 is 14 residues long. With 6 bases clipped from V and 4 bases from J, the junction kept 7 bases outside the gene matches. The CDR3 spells CASRGGTTPDTQYF. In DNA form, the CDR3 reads TGTGCCAGCAGGGGAGGGACGACGCCAGATACGCAGTATTTT.

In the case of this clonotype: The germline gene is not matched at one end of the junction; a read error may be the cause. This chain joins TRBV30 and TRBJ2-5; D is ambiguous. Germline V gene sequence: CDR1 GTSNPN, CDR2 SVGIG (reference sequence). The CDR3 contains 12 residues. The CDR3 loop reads CAWSLSQGTQYF. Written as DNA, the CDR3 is TGTGCCTGGAGTCTTAGCCAAGGGACCCAGTACTTC.

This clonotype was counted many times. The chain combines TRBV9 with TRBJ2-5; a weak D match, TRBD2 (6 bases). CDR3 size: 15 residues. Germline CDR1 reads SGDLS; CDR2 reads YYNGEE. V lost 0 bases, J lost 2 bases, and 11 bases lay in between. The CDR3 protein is CASSVEISGQETQYF. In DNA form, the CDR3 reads TGTGCCAGCAGCGTAGAAATTAGCGGACAAGAGACCCAGTACTTC.

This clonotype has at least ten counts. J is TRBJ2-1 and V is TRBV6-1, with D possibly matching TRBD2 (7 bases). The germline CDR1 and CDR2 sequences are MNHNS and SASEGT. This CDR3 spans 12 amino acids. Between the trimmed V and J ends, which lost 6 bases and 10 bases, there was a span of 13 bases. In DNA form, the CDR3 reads TGTGCCAGCAGGGGGGGGCACCCAGAGCAGTTCTTC. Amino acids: CASRGGHPEQFF.

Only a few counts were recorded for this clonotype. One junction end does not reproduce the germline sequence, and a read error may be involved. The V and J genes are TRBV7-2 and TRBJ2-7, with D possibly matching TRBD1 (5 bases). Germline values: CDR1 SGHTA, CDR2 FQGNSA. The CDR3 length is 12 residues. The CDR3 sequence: CASGFDSYEQYF. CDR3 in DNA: TGTGCCAGCGGCTTTGACAGCTACGAGCAGTACTTC.

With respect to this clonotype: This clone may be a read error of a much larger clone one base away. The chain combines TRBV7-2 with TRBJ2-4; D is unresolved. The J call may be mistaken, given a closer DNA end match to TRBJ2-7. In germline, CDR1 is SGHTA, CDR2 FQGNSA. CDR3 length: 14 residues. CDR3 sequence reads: CASSLGGSAAEQYF. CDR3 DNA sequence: TGTGCCAGCAGCTTAGGCGGATCGGCCGCCGAGCAGTACTTC.

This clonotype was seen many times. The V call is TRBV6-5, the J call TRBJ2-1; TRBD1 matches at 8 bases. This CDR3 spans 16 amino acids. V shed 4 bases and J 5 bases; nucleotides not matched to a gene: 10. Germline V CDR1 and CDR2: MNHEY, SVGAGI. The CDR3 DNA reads TGTGCCAGCAGTTTCAGACCGGGACAGGTTCACAATGAGCAGTTCTTC. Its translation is CASSFRPGQVHNEQFF.

The chain's CDR3 is CASSQARSEQFF. CDR3 bases: TGTGCCAGCAGTCAGGCGAGGAGTGAGCAGTTCTTC. The chain has TRBV5-6 and TRBJ2-1; D unresolved. V lost 5 bases, J lost 9 bases, and 12 bases lay in between. CDR1 is SGHDT and CDR2 is YYEEEE in the germline V gene. The CDR3 is 12 residues long. Using reference TRBV5-6 and TRBJ2-1 for the parts outside the CDR3, the full variable domain is DAGVTQSPTHLIKTRGQQVTLRCSPKSGHDTVSWYQQALGQGPQFIFQYYEEEERQRGNFPDRFSGHQFPNYSSELNVNALLLGDSALYLCASSQARSEQFFGPGTRLTVL.

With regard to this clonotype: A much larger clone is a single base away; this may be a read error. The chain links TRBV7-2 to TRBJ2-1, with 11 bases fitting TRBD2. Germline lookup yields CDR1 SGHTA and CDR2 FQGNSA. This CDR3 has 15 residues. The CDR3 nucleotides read TGTGCCGGCAGCGTACTAGCGGGGGCCTTCAATGAGCAGTTCTTC. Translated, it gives CAGSVLAGAFNEQFF.